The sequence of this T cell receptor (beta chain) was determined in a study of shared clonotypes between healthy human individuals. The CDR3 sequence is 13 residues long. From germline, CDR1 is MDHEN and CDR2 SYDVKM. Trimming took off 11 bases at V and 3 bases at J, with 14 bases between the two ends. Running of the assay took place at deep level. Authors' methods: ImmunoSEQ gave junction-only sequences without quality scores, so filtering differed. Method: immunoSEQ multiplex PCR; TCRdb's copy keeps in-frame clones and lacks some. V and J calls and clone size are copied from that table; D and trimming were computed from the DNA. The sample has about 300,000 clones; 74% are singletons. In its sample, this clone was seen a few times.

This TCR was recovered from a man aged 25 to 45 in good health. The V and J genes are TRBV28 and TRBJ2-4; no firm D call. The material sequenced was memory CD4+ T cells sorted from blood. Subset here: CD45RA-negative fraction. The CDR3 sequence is CASSTPDKNIQYF. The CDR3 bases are TGTGCCTCCAGTACGCCCGACAAAAACATTCAGTACTTC.